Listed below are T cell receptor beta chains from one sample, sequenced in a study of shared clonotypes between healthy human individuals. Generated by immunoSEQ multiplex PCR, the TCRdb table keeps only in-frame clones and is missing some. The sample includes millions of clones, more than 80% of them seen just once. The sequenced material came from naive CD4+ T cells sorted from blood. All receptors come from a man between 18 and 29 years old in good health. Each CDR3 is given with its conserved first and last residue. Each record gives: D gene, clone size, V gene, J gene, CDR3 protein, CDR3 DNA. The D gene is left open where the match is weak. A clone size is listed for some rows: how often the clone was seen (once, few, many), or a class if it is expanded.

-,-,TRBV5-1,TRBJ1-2,CASSLEGRNYGYTF,TGCGCCAGCAGCTTGGAGGGCAGGAACTATGGCTACACCTTC
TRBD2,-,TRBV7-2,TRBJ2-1,CASSFDGRAHNEQFF,TGTGCCAGCAGCTTTGACGGGAGGGCCCACAATGAGCAGTTCTTC
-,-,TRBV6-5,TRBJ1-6,CASSYRAKVWVPLHF,TGTGCCAGCAGTTACAGGGCCAAGGTTTGGGTACCCCTCCACTTT
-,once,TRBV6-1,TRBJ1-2,CASSVPDLYGYTF,TGTGCCAGCAGTGTACCAGACCTGTATGGCTACACCTTC
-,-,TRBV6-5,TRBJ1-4,CASSYGRGANEKLFF,TGTGCCAGCAGTTACGGACGGGGAGCTAATGAAAAACTGTTTTTT
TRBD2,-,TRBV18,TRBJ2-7,CASSPGRPVSGTSGNEQYF,TGTGCCAGCTCACCAGGGCGGCCGGTCTCCGGGACTAGCGGTAACGAGCAGTACTTC
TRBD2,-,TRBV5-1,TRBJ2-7,CASSPGLVGVGNFLGQYF,TGCGCCAGCAGCCCGGGACTAGTAGGAGTTGGCAATTTTCTTGGGCAGTACTTC
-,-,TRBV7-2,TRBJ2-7,CASSPSSGLYEQYF,TGTGCCAGCAGCCCCTCCTCCGGACTCTACGAGCAGTACTTC
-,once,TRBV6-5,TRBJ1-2,CASSYSDSVYGYTF,TGTGCCAGCAGTTACTCCGACAGTGTCTATGGCTACACCTTC
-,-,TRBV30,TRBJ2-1,CAWSVVNEQFF,TGTGCCTGGAGTGTCGTCAATGAGCAGTTCTTC
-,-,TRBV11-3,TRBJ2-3,CASCGTQYF,TGTGCCAGCTGCGGTACGCAGTATTTT
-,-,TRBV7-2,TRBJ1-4,CASRRAGEKLFF,TGTGCCAGCAGGAGAGCGGGAGAAAAACTGTTTTTT
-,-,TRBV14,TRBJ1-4,CASSSTGGLTNEKLFF,TGTGCCAGCAGCTCCACTGGAGGTTTAACTAATGAAAAACTGTTTTTT
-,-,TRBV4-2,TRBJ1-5,CASSQDGGSGQPQHF,TGTGCCAGCAGCCAAGATGGCGGAAGCGGGCAGCCCCAGCATTTT
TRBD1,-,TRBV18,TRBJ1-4,CASSPYQGDTNEKLFF,TGTGCCAGCTCACCATACCAGGGGGACACAAATGAAAAACTGTTTTTT
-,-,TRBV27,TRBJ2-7,CASSPTTNSYEQYF,TGTGCCAGCAGCCCAACGACTAACTCCTACGAGCAGTACTTC
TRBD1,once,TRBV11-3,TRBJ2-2,CASSTHRGSTGELFF,TGTGCCAGCAGCACCCACAGGGGGAGCACCGGGGAGCTGTTTTTT
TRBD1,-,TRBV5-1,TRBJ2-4,CASSYSPGQGPPGAKNIQYF,TGCGCCAGCAGCTACAGTCCGGGACAGGGGCCGCCGGGGGCCAAAAACATTCAGTACTTC
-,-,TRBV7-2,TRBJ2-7,CASSTSVSSYEQYF,TGTGCCAGCAGCACAAGCGTAAGCTCCTACGAGCAGTACTTC
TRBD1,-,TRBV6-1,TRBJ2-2,CASTGTATNTGELFF,TGTGCCAGCACCGGGACAGCTACGAACACCGGGGAGCTGTTTTTT
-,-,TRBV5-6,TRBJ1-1,CASSLGMNTEAFF,TGTGCCAGCAGCTTGGGAATGAACACTGAAGCTTTCTTT
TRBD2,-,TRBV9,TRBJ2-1,CASSVLPSGINNEQFF,TGTGCCAGCAGCGTACTCCCTAGCGGGATTAACAATGAGCAGTTCTTC
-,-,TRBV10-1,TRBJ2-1,CASSVQAKNEQFF,TGCGCCAGCAGTGTGCAAGCGAAGAATGAGCAGTTCTTC
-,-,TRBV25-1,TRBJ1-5,CASSGAGVSNQPQHF,TGTGCCAGCAGTGGGGCCGGGGTTAGCAATCAGCCCCAGCATTTT
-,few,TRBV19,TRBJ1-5,CASSARDLGNQPQHF,TGTGCCAGTAGTGCCCGGGACCTGGGCAATCAGCCCCAGCATTTT
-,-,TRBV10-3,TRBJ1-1,CAISAIPAVNTEAFF,TGTGCCATCAGTGCAATCCCTGCGGTGAACACTGAAGCTTTCTTT
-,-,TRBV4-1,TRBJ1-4,CASSQGQGPATNEKLFF,TGCGCCAGCAGCCAAGGGCAGGGGCCCGCAACTAATGAAAAACTGTTTTTT
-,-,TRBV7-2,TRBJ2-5,CASSLRQTQETQYF,TGTGCCAGCAGCTTACGGCAGACTCAAGAGACCCAGTACTTC
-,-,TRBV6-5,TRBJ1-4,CASSYKPAEKLFF,TGTGCCAGCAGTTACAAACCGGCGGAAAAACTGTTTTTT
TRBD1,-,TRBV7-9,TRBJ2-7,CASSLPGQGSEQYF,TGTGCCAGCAGCTTACCCGGACAGGGGTCCGAGCAGTACTTC
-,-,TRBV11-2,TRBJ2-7,CASSLVDTYEQYF,TGTGCCAGCAGCTTAGTGGATACCTACGAGCAGTACTTC
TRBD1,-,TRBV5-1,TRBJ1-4,CASRRTGGETNEKLFF,TGCGCCAGCAGGCGGACAGGGGGCGAGACTAATGAAAAACTGTTTTTT
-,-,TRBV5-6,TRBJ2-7,CASSSTASGYEQYF,TGTGCCAGCAGTTCGACAGCCTCCGGCTACGAGCAGTACTTC
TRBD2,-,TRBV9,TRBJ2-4,CASSVGLAEAKNIQYF,TGTGCCAGCAGCGTAGGGCTAGCGGAGGCCAAAAACATTCAGTACTTC
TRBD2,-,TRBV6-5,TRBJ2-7,CAISAGTSGRDEQYF,TGTGCCATCAGTGCCGGGACTAGCGGGAGAGACGAGCAGTACTTC
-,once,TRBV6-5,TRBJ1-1,CASWIGGNTEAFF,TGTGCCAGCTGGATCGGGGGGAACACTGAAGCTTTCTTT